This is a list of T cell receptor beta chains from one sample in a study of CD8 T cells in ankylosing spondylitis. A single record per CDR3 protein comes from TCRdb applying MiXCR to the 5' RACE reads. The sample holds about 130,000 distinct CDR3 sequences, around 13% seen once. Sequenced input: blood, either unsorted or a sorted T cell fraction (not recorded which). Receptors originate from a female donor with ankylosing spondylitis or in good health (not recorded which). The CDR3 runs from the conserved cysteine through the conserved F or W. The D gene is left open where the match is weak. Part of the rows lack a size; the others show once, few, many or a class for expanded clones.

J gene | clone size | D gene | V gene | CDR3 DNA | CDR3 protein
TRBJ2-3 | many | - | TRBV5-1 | TGCGCCAGCAGCTTGGGGGTACAGGACACAGATACGCAGTATTTT | CASSLGVQDTDTQYF
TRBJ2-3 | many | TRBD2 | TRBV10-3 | TGTGCCATCAGTGGGACTAGCGGGGACCATAGCACAGATACGCAGTATTTT | CAISGTSGDHSTDTQYF
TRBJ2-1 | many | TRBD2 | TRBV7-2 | TGTGCCAGCAGCTCAGCGGGAGAGCAGTTCTTC | CASSSAGEQFF
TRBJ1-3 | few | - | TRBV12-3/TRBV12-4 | TGTGCCAGCAGTTTCGGGGGAAAAAACACCATATATTTT | CASSFGGKNTIYF
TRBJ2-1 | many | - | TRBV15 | TGTGCCACCAGCAGAGATCAGGCATGGCAGTTCTTC | CATSRDQAWQFF
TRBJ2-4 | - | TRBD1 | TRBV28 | TGTGCCAGCAATTCTCGGGACAGGCTAGCCAAAAACATTCAGTACTTC | CASNSRDRLAKNIQYF
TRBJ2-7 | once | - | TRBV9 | TGTGCCAGCAGCCTCGAGCCGTCGCGGGAGCAGTACTTC | CASSLEPSREQYF
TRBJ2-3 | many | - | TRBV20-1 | TGCAGTGCTAGAGCCGGGGGTTCAGATACGCAGTATTTT | CSARAGGSDTQYF
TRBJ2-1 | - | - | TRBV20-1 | TGCAGTGCTAAGCCGCAAAGCTCCTACAATGAGCAGTTCTTC | CSAKPQSSYNEQFF
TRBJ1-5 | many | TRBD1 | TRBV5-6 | TGTGCCAGCAGCACCAGGACAGGGGGATCTCAGCCCCAGCATTTT | CASSTRTGGSQPQHF
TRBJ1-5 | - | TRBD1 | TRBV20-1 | TGCAGTGCGTCCCTGGACAGGTTAGGCCAGCCCCAGCATTTT | CSASLDRLGQPQHF
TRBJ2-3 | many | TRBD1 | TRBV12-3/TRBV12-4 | TGTGCCAGCAGTTTAGGGGGACAGGGCCTACTAGATACGCAGTATTTT | CASSLGGQGLLDTQYF
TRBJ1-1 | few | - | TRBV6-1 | TGTGCCAGCAGACCGGGACCGAAGAACACTGAAGCTTTCTTT | CASRPGPKNTEAFF
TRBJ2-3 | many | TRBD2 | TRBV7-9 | TGTGCCAGCAGTTCGCGACCGGGACTAGCAAAAGATACGCAGTATTTT | CASSSRPGLAKDTQYF
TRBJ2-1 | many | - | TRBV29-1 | TGCAGCGTCCTAGTCCCGTCAGGGATCTATGAGCAGTTCTTC | CSVLVPSGIYEQFF
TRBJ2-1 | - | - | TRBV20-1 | TGCAGTGCTAGAGATTTTCAGATTACCAACAATGAGCAGTTCTTC | CSARDFQITNNEQFF
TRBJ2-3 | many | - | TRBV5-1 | TGCGCCAGCAGCTTGGTTCAGACTGGGGGACGAAATACGCAGTATTTT | CASSLVQTGGRNTQYF
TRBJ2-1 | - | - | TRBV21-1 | TGTGCCAGCAGCAAAGGTGCGCGGGGGGGTATTTATGAGCAGTTCTTC | CASSKGARGGIYEQFF
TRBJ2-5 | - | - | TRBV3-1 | TGTCCCAGCAAACGGGAGCGGTTACAAGAGACCCAGTACTTC | CPSKRERLQETQYF
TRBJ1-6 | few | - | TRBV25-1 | TGTGCCAGCAGTGAATTGGCCGGGTCACCCCTCCACTTT | CASSELAGSPLHF
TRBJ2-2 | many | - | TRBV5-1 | TGCGCCAGCAGCGTGGGACTCCTCCGCACCGGGGAGCTGTTTTTT | CASSVGLLRTGELFF
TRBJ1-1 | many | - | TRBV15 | TGTGCCACCAGCAGGGACCGAGTGAACACTGAAGCTTTCTTT | CATSRDRVNTEAFF
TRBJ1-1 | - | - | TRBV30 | TGTGCCTGGAGAAATAATGGGAACACTGAAGCTTTCTTT | CAWRNNGNTEAFF
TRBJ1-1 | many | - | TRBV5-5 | TGTGCCAGCAGCTTTCAGGGTTCAGCTGAAGCTTTCTTT | CASSFQGSAEAFF
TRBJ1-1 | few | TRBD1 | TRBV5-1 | TGCGCCAGCAGCTTGGTGGCAGGGGGCGCGAATACTGAAGCTTTCTTT | CASSLVAGGANTEAFF
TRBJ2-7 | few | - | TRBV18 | TGTGCCAGCTCGCGACAGGATTGGGGCGAGCAGTACTTC | CASSRQDWGEQYF
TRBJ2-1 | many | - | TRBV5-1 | TGCGCCAGCAGCGTGGGTGGTTCCTACAATGAGCAGTTCTTC | CASSVGGSYNEQFF
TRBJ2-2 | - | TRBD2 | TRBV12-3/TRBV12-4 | TGTGCCGGCAGCAACCCTAGCGGGAGGACCGGGGAGCTGTTTTTT | CAGSNPSGRTGELFF
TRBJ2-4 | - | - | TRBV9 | TGTGCCAGCAGCGAACAGGGTCATAGAAACATTCAGTACTTC | CASSEQGHRNIQYF
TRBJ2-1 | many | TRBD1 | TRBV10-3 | TGTGCCATCACCGAAGGGACAGGGGTCTACAATGAGCAGTTCTTC | CAITEGTGVYNEQFF
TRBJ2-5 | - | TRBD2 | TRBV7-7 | TGTGCTATCAGCCGAGGGACTAGCGGTCATTTCACGGAGACCCAGTACTTC | CAISRGTSGHFTETQYF
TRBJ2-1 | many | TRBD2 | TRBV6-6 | TGTGCCAGCAGTTGGACTAGGAATGAGCAGTTCTTC | CASSWTRNEQFF
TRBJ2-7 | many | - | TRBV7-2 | TGTGCCAGCAGCTCGAGCTCCTACGAGCAGTACTTC | CASSSSSYEQYF
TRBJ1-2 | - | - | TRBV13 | TGTGCCAGCAGTCTTACAGCGAACTCTGGCTACACCTTC | CASSLTANSGYTF
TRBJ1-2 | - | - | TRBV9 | TGTGCCAGCAGCGTAGACCCGCGGACGGTAAACTATGGCTACACCTTC | CASSVDPRTVNYGYTF
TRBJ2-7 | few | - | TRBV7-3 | TGTGCCAGCAGCTTAAGAGCCTCCTCCTACGAGCAGTACTTC | CASSLRASSYEQYF
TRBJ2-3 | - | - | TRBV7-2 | TGTGCCAGCAGCTTCCGTAGGACAGATACGCAGTATTTT | CASSFRRTDTQYF
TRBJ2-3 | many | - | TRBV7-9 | TGTGCCAGTAGCTCCACAGATACGCAGTATTTT | CASSSTDTQYF
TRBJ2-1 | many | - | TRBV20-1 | TGCAGTGCTAGTCCTTTAGAAAGAAGCTCCTACAATGAGCAGTTCTTC | CSASPLERSSYNEQFF
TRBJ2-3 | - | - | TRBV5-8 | TGTGCCAGCAGCTCCCTTTTCGCGGCTTTCACAGATACGCAGTATTTT | CASSSLFAAFTDTQYF
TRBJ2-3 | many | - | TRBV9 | TGTGCCAGCAGCGAGTCGGGGAGGACAGATACGCAGTATTTT | CASSESGRTDTQYF